The source of this T cell receptor beta chain is a study of cytomegalovirus exposure and HLA in healthy donors (dated by TCRdb to 2015 to 2018). Some background on the complete study: An earlier analysis of several hundred of the donors reported 250 to 300 Gb of sequence data and around 120 million unique TCR beta sequences from some 180 million T cells. To study patterns of TCR occurrence, a later analysis re-analyzed previously published TCR beta repertoires from more than 550 donors and added high-resolution HLA genotyping. To predict cytomegalovirus infection status, the study combined high-throughput TCR immunosequencing, statistical association of individual TCRs with disease status, and machine learning. In an earlier analysis of a few hundred of the donors, high-throughput TCR beta sequencing was used to judge whether each TCR beta V gene segment behaved as functional or pseudogenic. Rather than drawing on any new phenotypic data, the later analysis identified candidate immune exposures from TCR beta sequences and the way those sequences occurred across donors. Typing coverage varied by locus: roughly 620-640 donors for A, B, C, DRB1 and DQB1; around 560 for DQA1; approximately 610 for DPA1; approximately 490 for DPB1. All discovery cohort repertoires had been generated on a single sequencing platform. The study aimed to test whether signatures of past pathogen exposure could be identified by cataloging public T cell receptors. The study profiled the T cell repertoires of 666 subjects by immunosequencing and related them to cytomegalovirus serostatus. Because of strong linkage in the cohort, roughly five DR-DQ haplotypes were treated as single units for association and clustering. The genetic ancestry cluster associated with self-reported Caucasian donors included about 84% of the approximately 410 genotyped donors. Both class I and class II loci were covered by HLA typing, at four-digit resolution. Donor age, sex, ethnicity and CMV serostatus were collected together with the repertoire data. Across 398 genotyped donors of the cohort, an average of 235,054 unique TCR beta nucleotide sequences per donor were sequenced, and roughly 17% of those sequences were non-productive. A separate validation cohort of roughly 130 different subjects was used in addition to the approximately 640-subject first cohort. Roughly 300 gigabases of sequencing data and about 92 million unique TCR sequences made up an early release that covered under 750 HLA-typed donors. A later genetic analysis took genome-wide SNP genotypes for about three fifths of the roughly 670 donors and used that subset as a discovery cohort.

Worth noting for this clone: Its recognized antigen is unknown. Qualities for individual bases were not recorded, and no much larger clone is one base off.

The library was obtained by the immunoSEQ multiplex PCR assay. The multiplex PCR relied on a mix of 60 forward primers for TCR Vbeta segments and 13 reverse primers for TCR Jbeta segments. Amplification of the CDR3 region of rearranged TCR beta genes was performed with a multiplex PCR assay on genomic DNA. The amplified TCR beta libraries were sequenced on the Illumina HiSeq System as 87-base-pair reads. As for the authors' bioinformatics: In a later analysis, tens of millions of unique TCR beta chains were counted across the roughly 610 repertoires, and approximately 9.9 million of these chains were shared by at least two donors. Raw reads were error-corrected and collapsed into unique sequences with a nearest-neighbor algorithm that merged closely related sequences to remove PCR and sequencing errors. V, D and J gene segments were assigned by aligning CDR3 sequences to IMGT reference sequences. For a sequence to be retained, a match of at least six nucleotides to both a V gene segment and a J gene segment was required. A rearrangement counted as productive if the CDR3 had no stop codons and remained in frame with V and J, and every other rearrangement counted as non-productive. CDR3 was defined according to IMGT convention as the region running from the second conserved V-encoded cysteine to the conserved J-encoded phenylalanine. The earlier analysis of about 590 of the donors excluded sequences that lacked an unambiguous match to a single V gene segment. In an earlier analysis of several hundred of the donors, V segments were called functional above 56.7% productive rearrangements and were called segregating when the between-donor standard deviation exceeded 5%. To diagnose cytomegalovirus status from the catalog of TCR beta chain sequences, a statistical classification framework was built. In a later analysis, V and J genes were assigned by comparing TCR nucleotide sequences against IMGT/GENE-DB human TR gene sequences. Using the TCRdist pipeline, a later analysis assigned CDR3 sequences along with most-parsimonious VDJ recombination scenarios. A later analysis defined each TCR beta chain by its CDR3 amino acid sequence plus V-gene family, and excluded reads lacking a unique V-gene family. A later analysis removed several hundred highly shared, low-generation-probability nucleotide sequences to deal with suspected cross-contamination and a sequencing artifact. For each public chain, a later analysis derived a clonal expansion index from normalized ranks of inferred template counts within each repertoire. In a later analysis, generation probabilities were computed using a VDJ recombination model fitted to out-of-frame rearrangements, and the results were checked against IGoR. In a later analysis, TCR-TCR, TCR-HLA and TCR-CMV co-occurrence was scored with hypergeometric tests, and a repertoire-size bias correction was applied to TCR pairs. False discovery rates were estimated in a later analysis by permuting HLA or CMV assignments 20 times. In a later analysis, co-occurring TCRs were grouped with DBSCAN, and TCRdist sequence similarity was added when clustering was performed within HLA-allele-positive subsets. Co-occurrence clustering excluded repertoires with fewer than 30,000 or more than 120,000 public chains, plus five with anomalous nucleotide sharing. Entries here come from immuneACCESS through TCRdb and include only in-frame sequences with V and J called. Some clones fail to appear in such tables; in the studies checked, an unresolved V gene covers under half of the shortfall, and the cause of the remainder is unknown. V, J and clone size were drawn from that table, and D and trimming were deduced from the DNA. The sample table records about 200,000 clones; 65% to 90% of these occur just once. The top ten clones comprise over 1.1% of the sample.

Overall results and qualifications from the work: Approximately 18 rarely observed V segments, including chromosome 9 orphons, were excluded from the earlier analysis of a few hundred of the donors because counts were too low. Most CMV-associated TCR beta chains appeared to be HLA-restricted in a later analysis, and the HLA associations seemed to be driven largely by CMV exposure. HLA typing was unavailable for some donors at each locus, so association tests used only the typed subset. In an earlier analysis of 587 of the donors, most TCR beta V segments were observed in productive rearrangements about 87% or about 30% of the time, broadly matching IMGT annotations. The only immune exposure information available for the cohort was CMV serostatus. A later analysis reported that several top co-occurrence clusters appeared linked to parvovirus B19, influenza, CMV and Epstein-Barr virus. According to a later genetic analysis, donors in an Asian-associated ancestry cluster had fewer N-insertions in productive TCRs than the roughly 670-donor mean. A further reported finding was that TCR beta sequences accurately predicted the HLA-A and HLA-B alleles for most subjects in the first cohort. Assigning TCR associations to individual alleles was difficult when HLA alleles, especially DR and DQ, strongly co-occurred. A cluster of highly shared sequence variants was judged likely to represent a technical artifact of the sequencing pipeline. A later analysis found that HLA-associated TCR beta chains were more clonally expanded and had lower generation probabilities than equally common non-associated chains. In the study, about 150 TCR beta chains were listed as associated with cytomegalovirus. Cytomegalovirus status was reported to be diagnosed by the classifier with high specificity and sensitivity in both the original and validation cohorts. A few of the identified cytomegalovirus-associated TCR beta chains were confirmed in vitro to be specific for cytomegalovirus antigens. A later analysis found that TCR association rates varied across HLA loci, with DRB1 alleles showing the most associated TCRs and HLA-C alleles the fewest. The presence/absence analyses assumed that sequencing depth was roughly uniform across donors, and that assumption may not be true. The authors suggested that the approach could potentially be extended to other disease states and immunological phenotypes. Linkage disequilibrium might explain the correlated functional status among segregating V segments, but an unknown experimental factor could not be excluded. While some public TCRs were present in many individuals, most TCR sequences turned up only very rarely across donors. The cohort was sequenced for TCR beta chains only, and without alpha or paired-chain data the features that could be detected were limited. In a later genetic analysis, a missense DCLRE1C variant was associated with V-gene and J-gene trimming of TCR beta chains, and the association was replicated in an independent cohort. At a false discovery rate of 0.05, a later analysis linked 15,000 to 20,000 TCR beta sequences to specific HLA alleles.

The cohort consisted of fewer than 700 healthy bone marrow donors. At the time of sampling, all cohort members were nominally healthy, though unrecorded immune exposures were likely present. The donor was CMV seronegative and belonged to the group of more than 300 seronegative cohort members. Each donor provided a peripheral blood sample, and peripheral blood mononuclear cells were used for TCR beta sequencing. The Qiagen DNeasy Blood Extraction Kit was used to extract genomic DNA from the blood cell samples. Sample: PBMCs. The origin of this receptor is a girl between 5 and 17 years old in good health and CMV-seronegative.

The CDR3 region has the sequence CASSSIQGRTEAFF. At the DNA level, the sequence is TGTGCCAGCAGCTCGATCCAGGGTAGGACTGAAGCTTTCTTT. The sequence links TRBV7-2 to TRBJ1-1; the D segment could be TRBD1, given 5 matching bases. The CDR3, from cysteine to phenylalanine, totals 14 residues. Of all the DNA, just the CDR3 is kept, 42 bases in frame from base 1. V lost 4 bases and J lost 5 bases; the stretch between them is 14 bases long. For CDR1 and CDR2, the germline V gene lists SGHTA and FQGNSA.